This T cell receptor beta chain was profiled in a study of T-cell memory formation after mild COVID-19. J was trimmed by 5 bases and V by 3 bases; bases with no gene match: 9. The CDR3 sequence is 15 residues long. The V gene's germline CDR1 is SGDLS and CDR2 YYNGEE. Regarding the study as a whole: The appearance of some responding clones in pre-infection memory suggested that cross-reactive memory joined. Contracting clones, day 15 to 85, had balanced CD4/CD8, and later expanders favored CD4+. Contracting CD4+ clones sat mainly in CM and EM; CD8+ in EMRA.

This clonotype was detected a few times. What it binds is unknown. The 5'RACE method, run with constant-segment primers, produced TCR alpha and TCR beta cDNA libraries (carrying sample barcodes and UMIs). A single record per CDR3 protein comes from TCRdb applying MiXCR to the 5' RACE reads. The sample comprises fewer than 200,000 distinct CDR3 sequences, around 13% of which are singletons, and approximately 3.3% rests with the top ten. Sequenced sample: PBMCs or a T cell subset sorted from them (not recorded which). V is TRBV9 and J is TRBJ2-5; 8 bases agree with TRBD1. The sequence was collected from a man aged 18 to 35 who had mild COVID-19 (a few samples of this study predate the infection). Cell type and time point are not known. The CDR3 nucleotides read TGTGCCAGCAGCGGGACAGGGTTGATACGGGAGACCCAGTACTTC. Translation: CASSGTGLIRETQYF.